This T cell receptor (beta chain) originates from a study of T cells in Graves' hyperthyroidism and ophthalmopathy (dated by TCRdb to the late 2010s). In the study overall: Peripheral blood samples were taken at the time of initial diagnosis, prior to any treatment. To identify TCR V-J signatures that set the groups apart, the researchers used a discovery cohort of 100 patients, made up of roughly 40 with Graves' ophthalmopathy and approximately 57 with stable Graves' hyperthyroidism. Whether ophthalmopathy could be predicted prospectively was tested in an independent validation cohort made up of 18 to 20 hyperthyroidism patients plus 17 patients who later progressed to ophthalmopathy. For training and testing, the 100 or so patients in the discovery cohort were randomly divided in a 7:3 ratio. In addition, the study compared T-cell repertoires in thyroid tissue and in blood from several Graves' hyperthyroidism patients. After blood sampling, hyperthyroidism patients were treated with methimazole at a starting dose of 30 mg daily, and ophthalmopathy patients were treated with high-dose intravenous methylprednisolone. The paper reports TCR Vbeta CDR3 sequencing of approximately 130 peripheral blood samples: under 45 ophthalmopathy, about 75 hyperthyroidism and 17 progressor patients.

The CDR3 covers 14 residues, taking in both the cysteine and the phenylalanine. Only the CDR3 DNA is retained, 42 bases long and in frame from the first base. CDR1 and CDR2 are read off the germline V gene as SNHLY and FYNNEI. Relative to germline, V is 7 bases shorter and J is 6 bases shorter, with 15 bases between their ends. The TCR beta CDR3 regions were amplified from RNA transcripts. A first-round RT-PCR of the TCR CDR3 used the HTBI primer set with the Qiagen OneStep RT-PCR kit. Libraries were constructed in a second round of multiplex PCR, after which size selection and purification were performed. Paired-end sequencing of the libraries was performed with 100 bp reads on an Illumina HiSeq2000. Concerning the study's data processing: SOAPnuke was used to process the raw data, with reads discarded if the reads contained adapters or uncalled bases, had a mean Phred below 15, or lacked an exact constant-primer or identifier match. High-quality paired reads were merged using COPE v1.2.5, and each unique nucleotide sequence was defined as a clonotype. MiTCR v1.1 was used to align clonotypes to the IMGT TRBV, TRBD and TRBJ reference segments. Analysis was restricted to V-J combinations with a frequency above 0.0001, which covered roughly 99% of repertoires. A TCS score was defined as the ratio between F50 (clonal expansion) and ExV (chaos), using BLOSUM62-based TCRdist between CDR3 peptides within each V-J. Welch's t-statistics and random forest reduced approximately 520 V-J features to under 15, which were used in a naive Bayes classifier (R e1071). TCRdb reran the public reads through fastp at Q25 and MiXCR, keeping productive beta chains. Rows merge per CDR3 protein into single entries with the most common DNA and genes. TCRdb, not the authors, supplied the V and J calls. The sample profile shows around 560,000 distinct CDR3 sequences; around 17% of them were found once. The ten largest clones represent approximately 20% of the sample.

Study-wide findings and limitations: A 13 V-J signature model separated ophthalmopathy from stable hyperthyroidism, with approximately 86% sensitivity and 81.08% specificity in cross-validation and 80%/75% in testing. Sample size was not statistically predetermined, and blinding of investigators to group allocation was not performed. Most expanded thyroid clonotypes (frequency above 0.001) were also detected in blood, a finding suggesting that blood repertoires may reflect thyroid immune responses. In validation, the model predicted progression to ophthalmopathy with 55% to 71% sensitivity and 72% to 85% specificity, a median of about six months before onset.

This clonotype was seen at least ten times. Its target antigen remains unknown. No base quality values were provided; no much bigger clone lies one nucleotide off. Graves' hyperthyroidism was defined as stable when no progression to ophthalmopathy occurred over 18 months of follow-up. Hyperthyroidism patients were newly diagnosed, with disease duration under 2 months, and aged 18 to 65 years. Exclusion was applied to patients with uncontrolled infections, other autoimmune diseases, pregnancy or lactation. Diagnoses were based on clinical symptoms, serum thyroxine and TRAb, thyroid ultrasound and orbital computed tomography. PBMCs were separated from approximately 9.9 ml of fresh peripheral blood using Ficoll-Paque density gradient centrifugation. Trizol reagent was used to extract total RNA, and RNA quality was then checked on an Agilent 2100 Bioanalyzer.

The clonotype was recovered from a woman in her late teens or twenties with Graves' hyperthyroidism. Source material: blood. This receptor chain uses TRBV2 and TRBJ1-4, and TRBD1 may be the D gene, going by 6 matching bases. This receptor has the CDR3 CASTYNRDDEKLFF. The nucleotides read TGTGCCAGCACTTACAACAGGGATGATGAAAAACTGTTTTTT.